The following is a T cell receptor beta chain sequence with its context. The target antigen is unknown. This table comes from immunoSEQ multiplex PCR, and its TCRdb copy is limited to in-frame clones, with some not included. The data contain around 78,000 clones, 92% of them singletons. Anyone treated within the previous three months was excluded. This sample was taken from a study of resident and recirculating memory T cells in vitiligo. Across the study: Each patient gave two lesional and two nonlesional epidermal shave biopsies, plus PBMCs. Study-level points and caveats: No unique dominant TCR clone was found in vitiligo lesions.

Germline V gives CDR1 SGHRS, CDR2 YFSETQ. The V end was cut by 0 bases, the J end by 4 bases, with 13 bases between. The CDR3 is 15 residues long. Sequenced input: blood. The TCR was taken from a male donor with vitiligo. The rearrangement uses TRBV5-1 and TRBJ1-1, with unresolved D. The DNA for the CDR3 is TGCGCCAGCAGCTTGGGGGCGGAGGGAGGCACTGAAGCTTTCTTT. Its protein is CASSLGAEGGTEAFF.